This T cell receptor (beta chain) was documented in a study of blood T cells in healthy people across ages. A sample-barcoded 5' primer and a J-beta primer mix were used in a second PCR of about 7 to 11 cycles. TCRdb re-derived calls from the 5' RACE reads in MiXCR, one entry per CDR3 protein. The sample has over 600,000 distinct CDR3 sequences, 20% to 25% seen once. This clonotype was counted only a few times. This CDR3 spans 11 amino acids. V was shortened by 8 bases and J by 3 bases, with 8 bases between the two germline ends. The sequence derives from a man between 70 and 80 years old in good health. The sequenced sample was blood. The chain links TRBV12-3 or TRBV12-4 to TRBJ2-7; D gene unclear. The DNA for the CDR3 is TGTGCCAGCGCGTGGGACTACGAGCAGTACTTC. It encodes CASAWDYEQYF.